This T cell receptor (beta chain) was sequenced during a study of T cell clonality in common variable immunodeficiency. Overall study findings and caveats: CVID subjects showed higher TCRbeta clonality than healthy controls. Common variable immunodeficiency TCR beta sequences reportedly had fewer deletions and N-nucleotide insertions.

Patients had low serum IgG, IgA and/or IgM and specific antibody deficiency. Trimming cost V 1 base and J 4 bases; bases outside gene matches: 4. Germline assignment: CDR1 SEHNR and CDR2 FQNEAQ (reference sequence). CDR3 length: 15 residues. As to this clone: Antigen unknown. Sequencing ends 3 residues short of the CDR3 end; the germline J gene provides the rest.

CVID and control samples used equivalent genomic DNA input. Repertoires were generated with immunoSEQ multiplex PCR, while TCRdb's copy carries only in-frame clones and drops some. The profile covers fewer than 25,000 clones, none occurring a single time. The clonotype originates from a human donor with common variable immunodeficiency. The rearrangement uses TRBV7-9 and TRBJ1-3, with 7 bases lining up with TRBD1. The sample taken for sequencing was peripheral blood mononuclear cells. The sequenced part of the CDR3 DNA is TGTGCCAGCAGCTTAGAGGGGGCAGGAGGAAACACC. As protein: CASSLEGAGGNT. The whole CDR3 reads CASSLEGAGGNTIYF.